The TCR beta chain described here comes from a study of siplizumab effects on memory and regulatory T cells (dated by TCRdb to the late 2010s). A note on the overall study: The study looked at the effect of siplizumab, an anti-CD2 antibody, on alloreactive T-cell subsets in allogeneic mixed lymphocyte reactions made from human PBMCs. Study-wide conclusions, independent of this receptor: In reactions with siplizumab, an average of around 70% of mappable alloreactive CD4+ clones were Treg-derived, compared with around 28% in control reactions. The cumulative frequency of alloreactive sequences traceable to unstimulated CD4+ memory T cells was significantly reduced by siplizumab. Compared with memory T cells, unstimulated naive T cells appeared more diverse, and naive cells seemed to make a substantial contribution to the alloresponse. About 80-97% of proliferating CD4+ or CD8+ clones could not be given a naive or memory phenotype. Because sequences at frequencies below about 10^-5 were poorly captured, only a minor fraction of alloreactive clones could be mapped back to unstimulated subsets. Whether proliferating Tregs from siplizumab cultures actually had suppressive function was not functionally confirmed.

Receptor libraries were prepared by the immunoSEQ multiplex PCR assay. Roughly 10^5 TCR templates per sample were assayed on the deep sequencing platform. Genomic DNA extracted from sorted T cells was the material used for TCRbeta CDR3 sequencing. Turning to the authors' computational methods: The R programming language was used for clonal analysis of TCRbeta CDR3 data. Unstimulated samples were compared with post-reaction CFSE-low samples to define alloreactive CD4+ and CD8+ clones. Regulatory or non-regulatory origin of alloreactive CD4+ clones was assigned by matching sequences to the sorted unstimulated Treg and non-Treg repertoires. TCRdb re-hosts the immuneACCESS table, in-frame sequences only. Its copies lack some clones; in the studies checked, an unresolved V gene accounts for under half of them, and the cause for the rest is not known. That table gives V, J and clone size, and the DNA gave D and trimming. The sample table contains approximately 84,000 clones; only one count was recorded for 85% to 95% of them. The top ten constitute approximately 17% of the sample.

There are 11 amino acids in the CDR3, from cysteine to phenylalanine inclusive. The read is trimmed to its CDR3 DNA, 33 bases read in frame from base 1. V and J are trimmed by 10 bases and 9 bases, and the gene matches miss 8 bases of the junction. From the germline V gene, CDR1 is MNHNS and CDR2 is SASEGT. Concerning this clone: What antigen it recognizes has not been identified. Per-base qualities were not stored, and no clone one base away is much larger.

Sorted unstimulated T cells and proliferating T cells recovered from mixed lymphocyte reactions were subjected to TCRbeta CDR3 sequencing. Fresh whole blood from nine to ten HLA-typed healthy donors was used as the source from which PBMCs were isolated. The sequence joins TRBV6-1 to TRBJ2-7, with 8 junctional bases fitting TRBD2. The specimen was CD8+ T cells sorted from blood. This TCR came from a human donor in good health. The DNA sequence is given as TGTGCCACCCGGGAGGGAGAGTGGCAGTACTTC. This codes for CATREGEWQYF.